This is a list of T cell receptor beta chains from one sample in a study of post-analysis software for immune sequencing data. TCRdb fed the PCR reads into MiXCR, producing one record per CDR3 protein. This sample has approximately 350,000 distinct CDR3 sequences, with roughly 30% found just once. Material for sequencing was blood. These receptors all come from a girl aged 5 to 17 with multiple sclerosis. The CDR3 runs from the conserved cysteine through the conserved F or W. Each record gives: V gene, J gene, clone size, D gene, CDR3 DNA, CDR3 protein. D genes are given only for firm matches. Size tells how often a clone was seen (once, few, many) or the class of an expanded clone, and some rows leave it out.

v_call: TRBV20-1; j_call: TRBJ2-7; clone_size: NA; d_call: TRBD2; cdr3_nt: TGCAGTGCTACCGCAGCGGGGGGGCGGTACGAGCAGTACTTC; cdr3_aa: CSATAAGGRYEQYF
v_call: TRBV13; j_call: TRBJ1-1; clone_size: few; d_call: NA; cdr3_nt: TGTGCCAGCAGCGACCGGCCCGACACTGAAGCTTTCTTT; cdr3_aa: CASSDRPDTEAFF
v_call: TRBV20-1; j_call: TRBJ2-5; clone_size: NA; d_call: TRBD2; cdr3_nt: TGCGGTGCTCCGACTAGCTCGGAGACCCAGTACTTC; cdr3_aa: CGAPTSSETQYF
v_call: TRBV12-3/TRBV12-4; j_call: TRBJ1-4; clone_size: NA; d_call: NA; cdr3_nt: TGTGCCAGCAGTTTAGCCCGACGGGAAAAACTGTTTTTT; cdr3_aa: CASSLARREKLFF
v_call: TRBV12-3/TRBV12-4; j_call: TRBJ2-1; clone_size: many; d_call: TRBD2; cdr3_nt: TGTGCCACAAGCGGGGGGGCTTCTGAGCAGTTCTTC; cdr3_aa: CATSGGASEQFF
v_call: TRBV9; j_call: TRBJ2-2; clone_size: NA; d_call: NA; cdr3_nt: TGTGCCAGCAGCGTAGTTGTGGGCGCGAACACCGGGGAGCTGTTTTTT; cdr3_aa: CASSVVVGANTGELFF
v_call: TRBV20-1; j_call: TRBJ2-5; clone_size: NA; d_call: NA; cdr3_nt: TGCAGTGCTTTCGACATCAACCAAGAGACCCAGTACTTC; cdr3_aa: CSAFDINQETQYF
v_call: TRBV7-9; j_call: TRBJ1-2; clone_size: NA; d_call: NA; cdr3_nt: TGTGCCAGCAGCGCCGACAGGATCTACACCTTC; cdr3_aa: CASSADRIYTF
v_call: TRBV7-2; j_call: TRBJ2-1; clone_size: few; d_call: NA; cdr3_nt: TGTGCCAGCAGCCAAAATAACAATGAGCAGTTCTTC; cdr3_aa: CASSQNNNEQFF
v_call: TRBV10-3; j_call: TRBJ2-5; clone_size: few; d_call: NA; cdr3_nt: TGTGCCATCAGTGAGGATGGAGGGGTGGAGACCCAGTACTTC; cdr3_aa: CAISEDGGVETQYF
v_call: TRBV5-1; j_call: TRBJ1-1; clone_size: many; d_call: NA; cdr3_nt: TGTGCCAGCAGTCCGGACGGGAACACTGAAGCTTTCTTT; cdr3_aa: CASSPDGNTEAFF
v_call: TRBV5-6; j_call: TRBJ2-7; clone_size: NA; d_call: NA; cdr3_nt: TGTGCCAGCAGCCCCGGGGTCCTCAACTCCTACGAGCAGTACTTC; cdr3_aa: CASSPGVLNSYEQYF
v_call: TRBV12-3/TRBV12-4; j_call: TRBJ2-7; clone_size: NA; d_call: NA; cdr3_nt: TGTGCCAGCAGCCTTGGGGTCAGGGGTTACGAGCAGTACTTC; cdr3_aa: CASSLGVRGYEQYF
v_call: TRBV10-3; j_call: TRBJ1-5; clone_size: few; d_call: NA; cdr3_nt: TGTGCCATCAGTGCCGCACTGAATCAGCCCCAGCATTTT; cdr3_aa: CAISAALNQPQHF
v_call: TRBV2; j_call: TRBJ2-7; clone_size: few; d_call: NA; cdr3_nt: TGTGCCAGCAGTGACGATGCCTACGAGCAGTACTTC; cdr3_aa: CASSDDAYEQYF
v_call: TRBV29-1; j_call: TRBJ2-7; clone_size: few; d_call: TRBD2; cdr3_nt: TGCAGCGTTGTCTGGACTAGCGGTCCCTACGAGCAGTACTTC; cdr3_aa: CSVVWTSGPYEQYF
v_call: TRBV6-5; j_call: TRBJ1-5; clone_size: NA; d_call: NA; cdr3_nt: TGTGCCAGCAGACCACGACAGATCAATCAGCCCCAGCATTTT; cdr3_aa: CASRPRQINQPQHF
v_call: TRBV6-6; j_call: TRBJ1-5; clone_size: NA; d_call: NA; cdr3_nt: TGTGCCAGCAGGGGTTATAGCAATCAGCCCCAGCATTTT; cdr3_aa: CASRGYSNQPQHF
v_call: TRBV6-1; j_call: TRBJ2-1; clone_size: NA; d_call: TRBD2; cdr3_nt: TGTGCCAGCAAGACTAGCGGGGGGCCACAGGAGCAGTTCTTC; cdr3_aa: CASKTSGGPQEQFF
v_call: TRBV3-1; j_call: TRBJ2-7; clone_size: few; d_call: NA; cdr3_nt: TGTGCCAGCAGCACGGAAAACTACGAGCAGTACTTC; cdr3_aa: CASSTENYEQYF
v_call: TRBV3-1; j_call: TRBJ2-1; clone_size: few; d_call: NA; cdr3_nt: TGTGCCAGCAGCGACGCCCCGGGCTCCTACAATGAGCAGTTCTTC; cdr3_aa: CASSDAPGSYNEQFF
v_call: TRBV6-2/TRBV6-3; j_call: TRBJ2-1; clone_size: few; d_call: TRBD2; cdr3_nt: TGTGCCAGCAGTTTGGGGGCGGGGGGCCATCAGTACAATGAGCAGTTCTTC; cdr3_aa: CASSLGAGGHQYNEQFF
v_call: TRBV18; j_call: TRBJ2-5; clone_size: NA; d_call: TRBD1; cdr3_nt: TGTGCCAGCTCACCCAACAGGGGGCAGGAGACCCAGTACTTC; cdr3_aa: CASSPNRGQETQYF
v_call: TRBV13; j_call: TRBJ1-1; clone_size: few; d_call: NA; cdr3_nt: TGTGCCAGCAGCCCCCAGGGTCGGGACACTGAAGCTTTCTTT; cdr3_aa: CASSPQGRDTEAFF
v_call: TRBV7-6; j_call: TRBJ2-7; clone_size: few; d_call: TRBD1; cdr3_nt: TGTGCCAGCAGCTTAGCCGTACCGGGACAGGGGATTCTCTACGAGCAGTACTTC; cdr3_aa: CASSLAVPGQGILYEQYF
v_call: TRBV19; j_call: TRBJ2-7; clone_size: NA; d_call: NA; cdr3_nt: TGTGCCAGTAGGATGACCGGGGACTACGAGCAGTACTTC; cdr3_aa: CASRMTGDYEQYF
v_call: TRBV7-9; j_call: TRBJ2-4; clone_size: NA; d_call: NA; cdr3_nt: TGTGCCAGCAGCACAGAACTAGTGAAAAACATTCAGTACTTC; cdr3_aa: CASSTELVKNIQYF
v_call: TRBV5-1; j_call: TRBJ2-1; clone_size: NA; d_call: NA; cdr3_nt: TGCGCCAGCAGCCAGGGTCTTTCCTCCAATGAGCAGTTCTTC; cdr3_aa: CASSQGLSSNEQFF
v_call: TRBV20-1; j_call: TRBJ1-5; clone_size: NA; d_call: TRBD1; cdr3_nt: TGCAGTGCAACAGACAGGGGGCCCGGTCAGCCCCAGCATTTT; cdr3_aa: CSATDRGPGQPQHF
v_call: TRBV20-1; j_call: TRBJ2-3; clone_size: few; d_call: NA; cdr3_nt: TGCAGTGCTAGTCAGGCGAACTTAGGCACAGATACGCAGTATTTT; cdr3_aa: CSASQANLGTDTQYF
v_call: TRBV24-1; j_call: TRBJ1-5; clone_size: once; d_call: TRBD1; cdr3_nt: TGTGCCACCAGTGACATGACAGGGGAGCCCAATCAGCCCCAGCATTTT; cdr3_aa: CATSDMTGEPNQPQHF
v_call: TRBV4-3; j_call: TRBJ1-2; clone_size: NA; d_call: NA; cdr3_nt: TGCGCCAGCAGCCAAGATTCGGGTCCGTACACCTTC; cdr3_aa: CASSQDSGPYTF
v_call: TRBV5-6; j_call: TRBJ2-6; clone_size: NA; d_call: NA; cdr3_nt: TGTGCCAGCAGCTTGGCCGTGGGGGTACCTGGGGCCAACGTCCTGACTTTC; cdr3_aa: CASSLAVGVPGANVLTF
v_call: TRBV19; j_call: TRBJ2-7; clone_size: NA; d_call: NA; cdr3_nt: TGTGCCAGTAGTATTGGCTCGGGCAAGACCTACGAGCAGTACTTC; cdr3_aa: CASSIGSGKTYEQYF
v_call: TRBV4-1; j_call: TRBJ2-5; clone_size: NA; d_call: NA; cdr3_nt: TGCGTCAGCAGCCAGGCGGGGGGACAGGGACAAGAGACCCAGTACTTC; cdr3_aa: CVSSQAGGQGQETQYF
v_call: TRBV6-1; j_call: TRBJ2-1; clone_size: NA; d_call: TRBD1; cdr3_nt: TGTGCCAGCAGGCCGGGACAGGGGGCGTTTAATCACTACAATGAGCAGTTCTTC; cdr3_aa: CASRPGQGAFNHYNEQFF
v_call: TRBV20-1; j_call: TRBJ2-1; clone_size: NA; d_call: NA; cdr3_nt: TGCAGTGCTAGCGGGGTGAGCTCCTACAATGAGCAGTTCTTC; cdr3_aa: CSASGVSSYNEQFF
v_call: TRBV20-1; j_call: TRBJ2-1; clone_size: NA; d_call: TRBD2; cdr3_nt: TGCAGTGCTAGATCAAACCAGCGGGGACTCACAAGGGAGCAGTTCTTC; cdr3_aa: CSARSNQRGLTREQFF
v_call: TRBV13; j_call: TRBJ2-7; clone_size: few; d_call: NA; cdr3_nt: TGTGCCAGCAGCTTAGGAGGAGTCGGGCAGTACTTC; cdr3_aa: CASSLGGVGQYF
v_call: TRBV29-1; j_call: TRBJ1-4; clone_size: NA; d_call: TRBD1; cdr3_nt: TGCAGCGTTTTTCGGGACAGTGATGAAAAACTGTTTTTT; cdr3_aa: CSVFRDSDEKLFF
v_call: TRBV3-1; j_call: TRBJ1-1; clone_size: NA; d_call: NA; cdr3_nt: TGTGCCAGCAGCTCCTTGGTGTCGGGGACTGAAGCTTTCTTT; cdr3_aa: CASSSLVSGTEAFF
v_call: TRBV4-1; j_call: TRBJ1-2; clone_size: few; d_call: NA; cdr3_nt: TGCGCCAGCAGCCAAGTCGGACAGCGGAGCGGCTACACCTTC; cdr3_aa: CASSQVGQRSGYTF
v_call: TRBV20-1; j_call: TRBJ1-2; clone_size: few; d_call: NA; cdr3_nt: TGCAGTGCTAGACTTCGGACAATGATTAACTATGGCTACACCTTC; cdr3_aa: CSARLRTMINYGYTF
v_call: TRBV9; j_call: TRBJ2-3; clone_size: NA; d_call: NA; cdr3_nt: TGTGCCAGCAGCGTAGTGGAGGGGGGGCCAGATACGCAGTATTTT; cdr3_aa: CASSVVEGGPDTQYF
v_call: TRBV29-1; j_call: TRBJ2-1; clone_size: many; d_call: NA; cdr3_nt: TGCAGCGGCGACAGTACGGACAATGAGCAGTTCTTC; cdr3_aa: CSGDSTDNEQFF
v_call: TRBV7-9; j_call: TRBJ2-2; clone_size: NA; d_call: NA; cdr3_nt: TGTGCCAGCAGCGGCACAAGTATCCCCGGGGAGCTGTTTTTT; cdr3_aa: CASSGTSIPGELFF
v_call: TRBV20-1; j_call: TRBJ2-5; clone_size: few; d_call: NA; cdr3_nt: TGCAGTGCTAGAGAGAGGGGGACGGTGGGAGAGACCCAGTACTTC; cdr3_aa: CSARERGTVGETQYF
v_call: TRBV6-5; j_call: TRBJ1-1; clone_size: NA; d_call: TRBD1; cdr3_nt: TGTGCCAGCAGTTTTACAGGGGCGGGGAACACTGAAGCTTTCTTT; cdr3_aa: CASSFTGAGNTEAFF
v_call: TRBV29-1; j_call: TRBJ2-3; clone_size: NA; d_call: NA; cdr3_nt: TGCAGCGTTCGGGTGGCCCCAGATACGCAGTATTTT; cdr3_aa: CSVRVAPDTQYF
v_call: TRBV20-1; j_call: TRBJ2-7; clone_size: few; d_call: NA; cdr3_nt: TGCAGTGCTATCGGACAGAAACACGAGCAGTACTTC; cdr3_aa: CSAIGQKHEQYF
v_call: TRBV7-3; j_call: TRBJ2-5; clone_size: few; d_call: TRBD2; cdr3_nt: TGTGCCAGCAGCCTAAGACCCTCCACTAGCGGGGGCCAAGAGACCCAGTACTTC; cdr3_aa: CASSLRPSTSGGQETQYF
v_call: TRBV5-1; j_call: TRBJ2-1; clone_size: NA; d_call: NA; cdr3_nt: TGTGCCAGCTCCTTTTGGAGGGGGGGGTACAATGAGCAGTTCTTC; cdr3_aa: CASSFWRGGYNEQFF
v_call: TRBV5-6; j_call: TRBJ2-3; clone_size: NA; d_call: NA; cdr3_nt: TGTGCCAGCAGGCGGGCTAGGGGTACGCAGTATTTT; cdr3_aa: CASRRARGTQYF
v_call: TRBV7-9; j_call: TRBJ2-1; clone_size: few; d_call: TRBD1; cdr3_nt: TGTGCCAGCAGCTTACCACAGGGGGCCAGGAATGAGCAGTTCTTC; cdr3_aa: CASSLPQGARNEQFF